The T cell receptor beta chain described here comes from a study of cytomegalovirus exposure and HLA in healthy donors. With respect to this clone: Its antigen is still unknown.

Trimming shortened V by 7 bases and J by 2 bases, and 21 bases separated the two germline ends. The germline gives CDR1 SGHRS, CDR2 YFSETQ. This CDR3 has 16 residues. PCR amplification relied on 60 Vbeta primers (plus 13 Jbeta primers). The method was immunoSEQ multiplex PCR; TCRdb's version includes in-frame clones alone and lacks a portion of them. Of about 98,000 clones listed, 60% to 80% were seen once; the top ten hold around 1.3%. Study results and caveats: A reported reduction in N-insertions relative to the roughly 610-donor mean was seen in an Asian-associated ancestry cluster in a later analysis. The study designated roughly 150 TCR beta chains cytomegalovirus-associated.

Regarding donors, all were healthy bone marrow donors. At the time of sampling, donors were nominally healthy, though unrecorded immune exposures were likely. Sequencing used PBMCs. The V and J genes are TRBV5-1 and TRBJ1-2, with D possibly matching TRBD1 (6 bases). This TCR was sampled from a female donor in good health and CMV-seronegative. CDR3 sequence: CASRTVFSLTNYGYTF. In DNA form, the CDR3 reads TGCGCCAGCCGGACAGTTTTCTCCCTTACAAACTATGGCTACACCTTC.